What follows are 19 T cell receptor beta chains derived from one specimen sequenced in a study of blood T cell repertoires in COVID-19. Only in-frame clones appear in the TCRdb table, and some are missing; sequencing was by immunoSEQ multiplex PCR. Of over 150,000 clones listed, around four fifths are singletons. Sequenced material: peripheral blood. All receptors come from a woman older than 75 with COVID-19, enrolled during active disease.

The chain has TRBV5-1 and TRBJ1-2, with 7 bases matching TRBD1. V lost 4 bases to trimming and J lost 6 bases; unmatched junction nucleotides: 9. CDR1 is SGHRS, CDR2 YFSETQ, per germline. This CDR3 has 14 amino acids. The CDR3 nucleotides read TGCGCCAGCAGCCAGGGGGGCAGGGAGGATGGCTACACCTTC. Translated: CASSQGGREDGYTF. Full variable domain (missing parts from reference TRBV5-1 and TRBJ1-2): KAGVTQTPRYLIKTRGQQVTLSCSPISGHRSVSWYQQTPGQGLQFLFEYFSETQRNKGNFPGRFSGRQFSNSRSEMNVSTLELGDSALYLCASSQGGREDGYTFGSGTRLTVV.

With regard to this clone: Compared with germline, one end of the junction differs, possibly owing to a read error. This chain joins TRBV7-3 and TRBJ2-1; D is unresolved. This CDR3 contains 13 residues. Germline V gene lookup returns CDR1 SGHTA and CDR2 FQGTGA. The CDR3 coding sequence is TGTGCAAGCAGCGTAGGTCGGGACAATGAGCAGTTCTTC. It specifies CASSVGRDNEQFF.

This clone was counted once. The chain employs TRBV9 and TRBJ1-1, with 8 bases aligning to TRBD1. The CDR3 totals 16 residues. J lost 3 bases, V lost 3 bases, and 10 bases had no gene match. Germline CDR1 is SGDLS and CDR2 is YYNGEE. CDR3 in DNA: TGTGCCAGCAGCGGGGACAGGAGGGCCCCCCACACTGAAGCTTTCTTT. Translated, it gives CASSGDRRAPHTEAFF.

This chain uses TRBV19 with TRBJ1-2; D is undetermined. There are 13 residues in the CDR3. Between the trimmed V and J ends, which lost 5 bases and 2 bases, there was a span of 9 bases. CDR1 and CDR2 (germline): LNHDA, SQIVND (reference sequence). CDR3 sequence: CASSVYGNYGYTF. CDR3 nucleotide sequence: TGTGCCAGTAGTGTCTACGGGAACTATGGCTACACCTTC.

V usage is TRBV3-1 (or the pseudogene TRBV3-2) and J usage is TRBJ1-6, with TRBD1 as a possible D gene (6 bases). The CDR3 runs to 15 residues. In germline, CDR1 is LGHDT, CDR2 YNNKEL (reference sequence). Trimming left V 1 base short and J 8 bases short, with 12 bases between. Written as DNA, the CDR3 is TGTGCCAGCAGCCAAGTTCCGCAGGGGTATTCACCCCTCCACTTT. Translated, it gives CASSQVPQGYSPLHF.

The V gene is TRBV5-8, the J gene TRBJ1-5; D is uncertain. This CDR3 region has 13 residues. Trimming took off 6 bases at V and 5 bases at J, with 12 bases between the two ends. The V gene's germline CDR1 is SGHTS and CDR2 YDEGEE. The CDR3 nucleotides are TGTGCCAGCACCTATCGTAGAGATCAGCCCCAGCATTTT. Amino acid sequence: CASTYRRDQPQHF.

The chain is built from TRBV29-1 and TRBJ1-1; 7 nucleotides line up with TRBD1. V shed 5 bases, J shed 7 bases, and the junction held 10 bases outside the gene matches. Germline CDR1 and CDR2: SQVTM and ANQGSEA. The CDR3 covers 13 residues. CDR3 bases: TGCAGCGTTAACCCAACAGGGGAAGATGAAGCTTTCTTT. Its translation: CSVNPTGEDEAFF.

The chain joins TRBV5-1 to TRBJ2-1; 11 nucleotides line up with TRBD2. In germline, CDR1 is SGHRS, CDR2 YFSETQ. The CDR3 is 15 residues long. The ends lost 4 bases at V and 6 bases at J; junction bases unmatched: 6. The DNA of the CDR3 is TGCGCCAGCAGCCCCGGGACTAGCGGTTTCAATGAGCAGTTCTTC. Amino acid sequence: CASSPGTSGFNEQFF.

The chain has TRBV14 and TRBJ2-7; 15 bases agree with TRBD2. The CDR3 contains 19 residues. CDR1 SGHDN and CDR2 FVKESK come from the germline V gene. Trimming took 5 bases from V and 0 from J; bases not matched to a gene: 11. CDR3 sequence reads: CASSRIPGLAGGGSYEQYF. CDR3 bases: TGTGCCAGCAGCAGGATACCCGGACTAGCGGGAGGGGGCTCCTACGAGCAGTACTTC.

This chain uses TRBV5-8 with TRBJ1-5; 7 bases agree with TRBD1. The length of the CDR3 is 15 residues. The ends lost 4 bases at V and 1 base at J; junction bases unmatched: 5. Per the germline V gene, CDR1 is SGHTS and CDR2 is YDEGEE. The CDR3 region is CASSLGTASNQPQHF. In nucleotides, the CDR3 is TGTGCCAGCAGCCTCGGGACAGCCAGCAATCAGCCCCAGCATTTT.

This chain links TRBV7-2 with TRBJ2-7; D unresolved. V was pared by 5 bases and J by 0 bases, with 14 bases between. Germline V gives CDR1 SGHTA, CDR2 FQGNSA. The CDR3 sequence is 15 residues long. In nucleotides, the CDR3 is TGTGCCAGCAGCATAGACGCGAGTTTCTCCTACGAGCAGTACTTC. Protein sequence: CASSIDASFSYEQYF.

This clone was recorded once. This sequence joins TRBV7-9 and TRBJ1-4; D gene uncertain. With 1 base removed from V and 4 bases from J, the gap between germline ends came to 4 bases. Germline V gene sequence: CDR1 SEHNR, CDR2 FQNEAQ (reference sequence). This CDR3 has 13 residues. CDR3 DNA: TGTGCCAGCAGCTTAGGTTATAATGAAAAACTGTTTTTT. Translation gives CASSLGYNEKLFF.

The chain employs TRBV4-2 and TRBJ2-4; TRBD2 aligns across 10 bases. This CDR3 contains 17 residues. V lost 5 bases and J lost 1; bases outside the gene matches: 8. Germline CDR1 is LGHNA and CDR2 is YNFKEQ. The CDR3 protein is CASSSASGSWAKNIQYF. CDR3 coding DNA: TGTGCCAGCAGCTCGGCTAGCGGGAGTTGGGCCAAAAACATTCAGTACTTC.

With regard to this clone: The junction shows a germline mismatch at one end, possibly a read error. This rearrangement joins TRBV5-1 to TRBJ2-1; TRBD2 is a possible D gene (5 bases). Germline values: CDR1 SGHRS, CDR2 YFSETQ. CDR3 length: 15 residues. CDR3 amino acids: CASSLELDYFNKQFF. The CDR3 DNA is TGCGCCAGCAGCTTGGAACTAGACTACTTCAATAAGCAGTTCTTC.

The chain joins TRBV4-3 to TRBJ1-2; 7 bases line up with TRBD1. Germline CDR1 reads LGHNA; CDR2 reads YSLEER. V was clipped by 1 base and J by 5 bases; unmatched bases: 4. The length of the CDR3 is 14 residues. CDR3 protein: CASSQALTGYGYTF. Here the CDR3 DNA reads TGCGCCAGCAGCCAAGCCTTGACAGGGTATGGCTACACCTTC.

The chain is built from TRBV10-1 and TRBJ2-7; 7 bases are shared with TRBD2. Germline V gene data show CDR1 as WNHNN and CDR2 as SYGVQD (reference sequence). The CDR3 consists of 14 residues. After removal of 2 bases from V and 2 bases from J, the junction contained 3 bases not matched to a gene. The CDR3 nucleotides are TGCGCCAGCAGTGAGGGGGGGGAGACCTACGAGCAGTACTTC. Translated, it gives CASSEGGETYEQYF.

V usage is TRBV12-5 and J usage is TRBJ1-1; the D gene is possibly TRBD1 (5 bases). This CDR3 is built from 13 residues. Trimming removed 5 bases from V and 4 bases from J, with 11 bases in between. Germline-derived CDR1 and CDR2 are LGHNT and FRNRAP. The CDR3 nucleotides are TGTGCTAGTGGTCCTAGCGGGGGCACTGAAGCTTTCTTT. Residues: CASGPSGGTEAFF.

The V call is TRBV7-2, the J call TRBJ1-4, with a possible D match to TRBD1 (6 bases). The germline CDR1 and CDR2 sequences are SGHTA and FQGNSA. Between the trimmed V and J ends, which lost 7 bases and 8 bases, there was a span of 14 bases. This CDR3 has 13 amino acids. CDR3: CASTVRGGEKLFF. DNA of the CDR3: TGTGCCAGCACAGTCAGGGGAGGGGAAAAACTGTTTTTT.

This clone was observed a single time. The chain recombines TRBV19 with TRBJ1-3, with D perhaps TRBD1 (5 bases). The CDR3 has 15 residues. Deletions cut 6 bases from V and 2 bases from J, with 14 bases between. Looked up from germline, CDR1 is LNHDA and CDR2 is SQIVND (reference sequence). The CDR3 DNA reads TGTGCCAGTAGCCGACAGCTTGGGACTGGAAACACCATATATTTT. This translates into CASSRQLGTGNTIYF.